This T cell receptor beta chain was sequenced in a study of shared clonotypes between healthy human individuals. Study as a whole: Plates per donor: three CD4 naive, three CD4 memory, two CD8 naive, one CD8 memory. Study-wide results and limits: Represented genetic and exposure-history diversity was restricted by having few donors. An expected dependence of interdonor clonotype sharing on sequencing depth was noted.

Measured with immunoSEQ multiplex PCR; TCRdb has only the in-frame clones, and not every one. The top ten clones hold about 1.1% of a sample with just over 2,000,000 clones, roughly 94% of them seen once. The naive CD8 subset, CD45RO-negative cells positively selected for CCR7, excluded terminally differentiated effector memory CD45RA+ cells. Recent vaccinations or acute infections were absent in the healthy HIV-negative adult donors. Concerning this clone: Antigen: not known.

V was pared by 5 bases and J by 5 bases, with 15 bases of the junction left unmatched. Per germline, CDR1 SGHAT and CDR2 FQNNGV. The CDR3 sequence is 17 residues long. What was sequenced was naive CD8+ T cells sorted from blood. The rearrangement uses TRBV11-2 and TRBJ1-2, with 9 bases identical to TRBD1. The TCR comes from a young man in good health. The CDR3: CASSPGQGRLEVYGYTF. CDR3 DNA sequence: TGTGCCAGCAGCCCAGGACAGGGGCGCCTGGAGGTTTATGGCTACACCTTC.